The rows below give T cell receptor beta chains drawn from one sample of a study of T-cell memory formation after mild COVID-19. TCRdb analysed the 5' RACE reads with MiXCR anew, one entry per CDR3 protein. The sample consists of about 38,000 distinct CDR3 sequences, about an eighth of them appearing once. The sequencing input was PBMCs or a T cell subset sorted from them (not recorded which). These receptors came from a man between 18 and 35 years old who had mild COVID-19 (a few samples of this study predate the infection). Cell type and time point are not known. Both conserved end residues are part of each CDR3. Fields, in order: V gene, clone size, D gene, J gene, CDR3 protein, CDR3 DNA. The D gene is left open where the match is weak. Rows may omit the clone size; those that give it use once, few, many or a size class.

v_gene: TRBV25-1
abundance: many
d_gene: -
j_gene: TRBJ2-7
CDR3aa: CASSESGEENPYEQYF
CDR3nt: TGTGCCAGCAGTGAATCGGGGGAGGAGAACCCCTACGAGCAGTACTTC

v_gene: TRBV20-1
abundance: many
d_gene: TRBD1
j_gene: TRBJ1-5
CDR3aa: CSATSGGESQPQHF
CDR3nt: TGCAGTGCCACCTCAGGGGGAGAGAGTCAGCCCCAGCATTTT

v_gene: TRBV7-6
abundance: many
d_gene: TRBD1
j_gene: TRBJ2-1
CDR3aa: CASSWGQPNEQFF
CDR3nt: TGTGCCAGCAGCTGGGGACAGCCCAATGAGCAGTTCTTC

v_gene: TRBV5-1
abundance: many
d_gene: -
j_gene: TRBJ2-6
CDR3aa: CASHREISGANVLTF
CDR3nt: TGCGCCAGCCACAGGGAGATCTCTGGGGCCAACGTCCTGACTTTC

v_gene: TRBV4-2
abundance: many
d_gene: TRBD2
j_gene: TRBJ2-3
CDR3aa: CASSQDVVGLGIQDTQYF
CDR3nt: TGTGCCAGCAGCCAAGATGTTGTGGGACTAGGTATTCAAGATACGCAGTATTTT

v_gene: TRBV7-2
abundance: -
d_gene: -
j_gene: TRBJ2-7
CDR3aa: CASTSSLGLYF
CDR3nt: TGTGCCAGCACTTCGTCCCTGGGACTCTACTTC

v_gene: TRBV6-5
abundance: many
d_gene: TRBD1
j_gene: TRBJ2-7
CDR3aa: CASSAGTGIYEQYF
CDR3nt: TGTGCCAGCAGTGCAGGGACAGGAATTTACGAGCAGTACTTC

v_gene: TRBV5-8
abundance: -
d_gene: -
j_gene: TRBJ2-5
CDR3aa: CASSLAVIVQETQYF
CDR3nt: TGTGCCAGCAGCTTGGCCGTTATCGTCCAAGAGACCCAGTACTTC

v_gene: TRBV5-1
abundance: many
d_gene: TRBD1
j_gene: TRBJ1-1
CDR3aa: CASSWAGTVNTEAFF
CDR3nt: TGCGCCAGCAGCTGGGCCGGGACAGTGAACACTGAAGCTTTCTTT

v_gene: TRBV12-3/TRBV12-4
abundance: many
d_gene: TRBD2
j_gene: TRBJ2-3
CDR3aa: CASSPALAGLTDTQYF
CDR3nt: TGTGCCAGCAGTCCCGCACTAGCGGGTCTCACAGATACGCAGTATTTT

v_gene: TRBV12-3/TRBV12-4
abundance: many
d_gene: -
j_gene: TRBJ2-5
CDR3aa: CASLAGNVETQYF
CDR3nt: TGTGCCAGTCTGGCAGGGAATGTGGAGACCCAGTACTTC

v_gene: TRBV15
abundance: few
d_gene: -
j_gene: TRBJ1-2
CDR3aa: CATSRDRLSYGYTF
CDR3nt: TGTGCCACCAGCAGAGACAGGTTATCATATGGCTACACCTTC

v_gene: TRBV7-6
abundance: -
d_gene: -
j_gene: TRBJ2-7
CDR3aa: CASSPDDYEQYF
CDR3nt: TGTGCCAGCAGCCCGGACGATTACGAGCAGTACTTC

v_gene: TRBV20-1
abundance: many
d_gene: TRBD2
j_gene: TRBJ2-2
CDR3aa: CSARLLAGGNTGELFF
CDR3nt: TGCAGTGCTAGATTACTAGCGGGGGGGAACACCGGGGAGCTGTTTTTT

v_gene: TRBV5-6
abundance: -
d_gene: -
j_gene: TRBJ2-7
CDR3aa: CASSPGQDEQYF
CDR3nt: TGTGCCAGCAGCCCCGGTCAGGACGAGCAGTACTTC

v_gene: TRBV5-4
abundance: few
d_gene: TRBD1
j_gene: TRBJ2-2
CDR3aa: CASSLGTGDTGELFF
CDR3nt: TGTGCCAGCAGCTTGGGGACAGGGGACACCGGGGAGCTGTTTTTT

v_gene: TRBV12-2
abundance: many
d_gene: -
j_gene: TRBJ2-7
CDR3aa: CASRRQGRREQYF
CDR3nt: TGTGCAAGTCGCCGACAGGGACGGCGCGAGCAGTACTTC

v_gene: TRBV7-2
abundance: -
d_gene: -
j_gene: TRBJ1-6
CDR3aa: CASSFRDGSPLHF
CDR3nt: TGTGCCAGCAGCTTCAGGGATGGTTCACCCCTCCACTTT

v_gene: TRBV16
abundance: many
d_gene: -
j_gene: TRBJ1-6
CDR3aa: CASSTLGGDSPLHF
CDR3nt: TGTGCCAGCAGCACCCTCGGGGGCGACTCACCCCTCCACTTT

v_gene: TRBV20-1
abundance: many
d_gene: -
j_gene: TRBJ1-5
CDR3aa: CSARAGANNQPQHF
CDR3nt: TGCAGTGCTAGGGCTGGGGCCAATAATCAGCCCCAGCATTTT

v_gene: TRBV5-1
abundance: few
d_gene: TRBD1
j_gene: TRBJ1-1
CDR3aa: CASSRTGARTEAFF
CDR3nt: TGCGCCAGCAGCCGGACAGGGGCGCGGACTGAAGCTTTCTTT

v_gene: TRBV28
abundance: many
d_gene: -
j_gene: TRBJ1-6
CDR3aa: CASRLGGGSSYNSPLHF
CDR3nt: TGTGCCAGCAGACTCGGGGGGGGAAGCTCCTATAATTCACCCCTCCACTTT

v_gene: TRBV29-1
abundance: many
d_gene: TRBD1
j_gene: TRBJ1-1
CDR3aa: CSVGQGDTEAFF
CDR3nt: TGCAGCGTCGGACAGGGGGACACTGAAGCTTTCTTT

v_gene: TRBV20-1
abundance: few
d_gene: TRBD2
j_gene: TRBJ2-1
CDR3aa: CSALLRLAGAYNEQFF
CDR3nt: TGCAGTGCTTTACTCCGACTAGCGGGGGCCTATAATGAGCAGTTCTTC

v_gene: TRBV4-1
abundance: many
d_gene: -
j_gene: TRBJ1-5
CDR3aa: CASSQRWVSNQPQHF
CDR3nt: TGCGCCAGCAGTCAACGATGGGTTAGCAATCAGCCCCAGCATTTT

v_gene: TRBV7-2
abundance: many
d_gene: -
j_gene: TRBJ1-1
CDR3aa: CASSFGFGAGTEAFF
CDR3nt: TGTGCCAGCAGCTTCGGTTTCGGGGCGGGCACTGAAGCTTTCTTT